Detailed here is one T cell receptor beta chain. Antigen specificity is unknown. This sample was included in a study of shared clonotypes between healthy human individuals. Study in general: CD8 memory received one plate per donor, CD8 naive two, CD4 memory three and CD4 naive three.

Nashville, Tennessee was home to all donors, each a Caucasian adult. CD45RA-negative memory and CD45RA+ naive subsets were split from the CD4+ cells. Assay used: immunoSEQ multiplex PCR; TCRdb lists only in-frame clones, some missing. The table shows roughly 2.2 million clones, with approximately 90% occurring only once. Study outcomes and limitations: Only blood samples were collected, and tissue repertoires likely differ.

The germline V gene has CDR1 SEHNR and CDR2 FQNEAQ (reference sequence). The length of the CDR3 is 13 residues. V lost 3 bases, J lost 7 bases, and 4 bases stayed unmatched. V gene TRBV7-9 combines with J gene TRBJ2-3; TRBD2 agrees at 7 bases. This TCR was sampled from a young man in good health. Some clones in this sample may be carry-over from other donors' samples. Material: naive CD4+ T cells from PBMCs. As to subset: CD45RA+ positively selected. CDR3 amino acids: CASSFEGGYTQYF. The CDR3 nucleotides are TGTGCCAGCAGCTTTGAGGGAGGGTATACGCAGTATTTT. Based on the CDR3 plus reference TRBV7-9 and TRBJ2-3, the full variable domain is DTGVSQNPRHKITKRGQNVTFRCDPISEHNRLYWYRQTLGQGPEFLTYFQNEAQLEKSRLLSDRFSAERPKGSFSTLEIQRTEQGDSAMYLCASSFEGGYTQYFGPGTRLTVL.